Listed below are T cell receptor beta chains from one sample, sequenced in a study of early T cells in non-severe SARS-CoV-2 infection. MiXCR was run by TCRdb on the 5' RACE reads, yielding one entry per CDR3 protein. Of over 50,000 distinct CDR3 sequences in the sample, around an eighth were seen once. The sequenced material came from whole blood. These receptors all stem from an adult who was a healthcare worker with PCR-confirmed SARS-CoV-2 infection or an uninfected control (not recorded which). CDR3s include the opening cysteine and the closing phenylalanine or tryptophan. The D gene is left open where the match is weak. Clone size is given for some rows only: seen once, a few or many times, or a class if the clone is expanded.

CDR3aa: CASSLAGGFEKLFF
CDR3nt: TGTGCCAGCAGCTTAGCAGGGGGGTTTGAAAAACTGTTTTTT
abundance: many
d_gene: -
j_gene: TRBJ1-4
v_gene: TRBV7-9

CDR3aa: CSAHSGQGMGNTEAFF
CDR3nt: TGCAGTGCTCACTCGGGACAGGGCATGGGGAACACTGAAGCTTTCTTT
abundance: many
d_gene: TRBD1
j_gene: TRBJ1-1
v_gene: TRBV20-1

CDR3aa: CASSRDGGNTIYF
CDR3nt: TGCGCCAGCAGCCGGGACGGCGGAAACACCATATATTTT
abundance: -
d_gene: -
j_gene: TRBJ1-3
v_gene: TRBV5-1

CDR3aa: CTAGQGLYEQYF
CDR3nt: TGCACCGCAGGACAGGGACTCTACGAGCAGTACTTC
abundance: few
d_gene: TRBD1
j_gene: TRBJ2-7
v_gene: TRBV29-1

CDR3aa: CASSRRRPGQIGPDTQYF
CDR3nt: TGTGCCAGCAGCCGCAGGCGTCCGGGCCAAATTGGCCCAGATACGCAGTATTTT
abundance: -
d_gene: -
j_gene: TRBJ2-3
v_gene: TRBV7-8

CDR3aa: CASSVDSLDTGELFF
CDR3nt: TGTGCCAGCAGCGTCGACAGCCTAGATACCGGGGAGCTGTTTTTT
abundance: few
d_gene: -
j_gene: TRBJ2-2
v_gene: TRBV2

CDR3aa: CASSYGTSGSVDYEQFF
CDR3nt: TGTGCCAGCAGCTACGGGACTAGCGGGTCAGTTGACTATGAGCAGTTCTTC
abundance: -
d_gene: TRBD2
j_gene: TRBJ2-1
v_gene: TRBV5-6

CDR3aa: CASSWGSDSEAFF
CDR3nt: TGTGCCAGCAGCTGGGGATCTGACAGTGAAGCTTTCTTT
abundance: many
d_gene: -
j_gene: TRBJ1-1
v_gene: TRBV5-4

CDR3aa: CSAWGSWGNTIYF
CDR3nt: TGCAGCGCCTGGGGGTCATGGGGAAACACCATATATTTT
abundance: -
d_gene: -
j_gene: TRBJ1-3
v_gene: TRBV29-1

CDR3aa: CASSQALAEATNEKLFF
CDR3nt: TGTGCCAGCAGCCAAGCATTGGCAGAAGCAACTAATGAAAAACTGTTTTTT
abundance: many
d_gene: -
j_gene: TRBJ1-4
v_gene: TRBV3-1

CDR3aa: CASSWGAVSYEQYF
CDR3nt: TGTGCCAGTAGTTGGGGGGCGGTATCCTACGAGCAGTACTTC
abundance: many
d_gene: -
j_gene: TRBJ2-7
v_gene: TRBV19

CDR3aa: CASSHSTDTQYF
CDR3nt: TGTGCCAGCAGTCATAGCACAGATACGCAGTATTTT
abundance: -
d_gene: -
j_gene: TRBJ2-3
v_gene: TRBV6-2/TRBV6-3

CDR3aa: CASSLSGLGPLSVDTIYF
CDR3nt: TGTGCCAGCAGTTTATCTGGTCTGGGACCACTCTCGGTCGACACCATATATTTT
abundance: -
d_gene: -
j_gene: TRBJ1-3
v_gene: TRBV27

CDR3aa: CASSRAGAYTNGYTF
CDR3nt: TGTGCCAGCAGCCGGGCCGGGGCTTACACCAATGGCTACACCTTC
abundance: -
d_gene: -
j_gene: TRBJ1-2
v_gene: TRBV28

CDR3aa: CASSLETSGRNEQYF
CDR3nt: TGTGCCAGCAGCTTAGAAACTAGCGGGAGAAACGAGCAGTACTTC
abundance: many
d_gene: TRBD2
j_gene: TRBJ2-7
v_gene: TRBV11-3

CDR3aa: CASSPGGGGNSPLHF
CDR3nt: TGTGCCAGCAGCCCCGGAGGGGGCGGTAATTCACCCCTCCACTTT
abundance: -
d_gene: TRBD1
j_gene: TRBJ1-6
v_gene: TRBV7-3

CDR3aa: CSVVLDEAFF
CDR3nt: TGCAGCGTTGTATTGGATGAAGCTTTCTTT
abundance: few
d_gene: -
j_gene: TRBJ1-1
v_gene: TRBV29-1

CDR3aa: CASSQVGLSSNEQFF
CDR3nt: TGTGCCAGCAGCCAAGTGGGCCTCTCGTCCAATGAGCAGTTCTTC
abundance: many
d_gene: -
j_gene: TRBJ2-1
v_gene: TRBV3-1

CDR3aa: CAISESAVAESPLHF
CDR3nt: TGTGCCATCAGTGAGTCGGCAGTGGCGGAATCACCCCTCCACTTT
abundance: many
d_gene: -
j_gene: TRBJ1-6
v_gene: TRBV10-3

CDR3aa: CASRDSSKEQFF
CDR3nt: TGTGCCAGCCGGGACTCCTCTAAAGAGCAGTTCTTC
abundance: -
d_gene: -
j_gene: TRBJ2-1
v_gene: TRBV6-2/TRBV6-3

CDR3aa: CASRRLAGEETQYF
CDR3nt: TGTGCCAGCAGGAGACTAGCGGGGGAGGAGACCCAGTACTTC
abundance: few
d_gene: TRBD2
j_gene: TRBJ2-5
v_gene: TRBV7-9

CDR3aa: CASSQALEAFF
CDR3nt: TGTGCCAGCAGCCAGGCTCTTGAAGCTTTCTTT
abundance: many
d_gene: -
j_gene: TRBJ1-1
v_gene: TRBV3-1

CDR3aa: CASSSGQPGGGNTIYF
CDR3nt: TGCGCCAGCAGCTCCGGACAGCCGGGAGGCGGAAACACCATATATTTT
abundance: many
d_gene: -
j_gene: TRBJ1-3
v_gene: TRBV5-1

CDR3aa: CASSPTGTAAQETQYF
CDR3nt: TGTGCCAGCAGCCCCACCGGGACAGCAGCGCAAGAGACCCAGTACTTC
abundance: many
d_gene: TRBD1
j_gene: TRBJ2-5
v_gene: TRBV7-9

CDR3aa: CSVRTSGDPRSETQYF
CDR3nt: TGCAGCGTACGGACTAGCGGGGACCCGCGGTCAGAGACCCAGTACTTC
abundance: many
d_gene: TRBD2
j_gene: TRBJ2-5
v_gene: TRBV29-1

CDR3aa: CSVATKRGETQYF
CDR3nt: TGCAGCGTTGCTACGAAACGAGGAGAGACCCAGTACTTC
abundance: once
d_gene: -
j_gene: TRBJ2-5
v_gene: TRBV29-1

CDR3aa: CASSPGTGLNQPQHF
CDR3nt: TGTGCCAGCAGTCCCGGGACAGGCCTCAATCAGCCCCAGCATTTT
abundance: -
d_gene: TRBD1
j_gene: TRBJ1-5
v_gene: TRBV12-3/TRBV12-4

CDR3aa: CASSRDGEEKLFF
CDR3nt: TGCGCCAGCAGCAGGGACGGGGAGGAAAAACTGTTTTTT
abundance: -
d_gene: -
j_gene: TRBJ1-4
v_gene: TRBV5-1

CDR3aa: CASSPWTSPDTQYF
CDR3nt: TGTGCCAGCAGCCCGTGGACTAGCCCAGATACGCAGTATTTT
abundance: -
d_gene: TRBD2
j_gene: TRBJ2-3
v_gene: TRBV7-9

CDR3aa: CASSEGGSSYEQYF
CDR3nt: TGTGCCAGCAGCGAGGGCGGGAGCTCCTACGAGCAGTACTTC
abundance: many
d_gene: TRBD2
j_gene: TRBJ2-7
v_gene: TRBV7-9

CDR3aa: CASSPQTSSDTQYF
CDR3nt: TGTGCCAGCAGCCCTCAGACTAGCTCAGATACGCAGTATTTT
abundance: -
d_gene: TRBD2
j_gene: TRBJ2-3
v_gene: TRBV12-3/TRBV12-4

CDR3aa: CASSFGETQYF
CDR3nt: TGTGCCAGCAGCTTTGGAGAGACCCAGTACTTC
abundance: medium-sized
d_gene: -
j_gene: TRBJ2-5
v_gene: TRBV7-9

CDR3aa: CASTRDSAGGPSRGYNEQFF
CDR3nt: TGTGCCAGCACCAGAGATAGTGCGGGGGGGCCGTCCCGGGGCTACAATGAGCAGTTCTTC
abundance: -
d_gene: TRBD2
j_gene: TRBJ2-1
v_gene: TRBV6-2/TRBV6-3

CDR3aa: CASSHRGQGFSGNTIYF
CDR3nt: TGTGCCAGCAGTCACAGGGGGCAGGGCTTCTCTGGAAACACCATATATTTT
abundance: -
d_gene: TRBD1
j_gene: TRBJ1-3
v_gene: TRBV12-3/TRBV12-4

CDR3aa: CASSPGLAGLGYSYEQYF
CDR3nt: TGTGCCAGCAGCCCAGGGCTAGCGGGACTCGGCTATTCCTACGAGCAGTACTTC
abundance: many
d_gene: TRBD2
j_gene: TRBJ2-7
v_gene: TRBV3-1

CDR3aa: CASSPKGPNSPLHF
CDR3nt: TGTGCCAGCAGCCCGAAAGGTCCCAATTCACCCCTCCACTTT
abundance: -
d_gene: -
j_gene: TRBJ1-6
v_gene: TRBV12-3/TRBV12-4

CDR3aa: CASSLTSGNTEAFF
CDR3nt: TGTGCCAGCAGCCTAACTTCAGGGAACACTGAAGCTTTCTTT
abundance: many
d_gene: -
j_gene: TRBJ1-1
v_gene: TRBV7-8

CDR3aa: CASSSGGSPASRSYNEQFF
CDR3nt: TGTGCCAGCAGCTCCGGCGGGAGCCCGGCCTCTCGCTCCTACAATGAGCAGTTCTTC
abundance: many
d_gene: TRBD2
j_gene: TRBJ2-1
v_gene: TRBV13

CDR3aa: CASSLRAVNEQFF
CDR3nt: TGTGCCAGCAGCCTTAGGGCGGTTAATGAGCAGTTCTTC
abundance: many
d_gene: -
j_gene: TRBJ2-1
v_gene: TRBV28

CDR3aa: CASSGWGLADRSSYNEQFF
CDR3nt: TGTGCCAGCAGTGGATGGGGACTAGCGGACCGGAGCTCCTACAATGAGCAGTTCTTC
abundance: many
d_gene: TRBD2
j_gene: TRBJ2-1
v_gene: TRBV25-1

CDR3aa: CASSYSSLAGGASYNEQFF
CDR3nt: TGTGCCAGCAGTTACTCCTCCCTAGCGGGGGGTGCATCCTACAATGAGCAGTTCTTC
abundance: many
d_gene: TRBD2
j_gene: TRBJ2-1
v_gene: TRBV6-6

CDR3aa: CAIPGRDYNEQFF
CDR3nt: TGTGCCATCCCCGGACGGGACTACAATGAGCAGTTCTTC
abundance: many
d_gene: -
j_gene: TRBJ2-1
v_gene: TRBV11-1

CDR3aa: CASSPGGPQHF
CDR3nt: TGTGCCAGCAGCCCCGGAGGGCCCCAGCATTTT
abundance: many
d_gene: -
j_gene: TRBJ1-5
v_gene: TRBV7-9

CDR3aa: CSAGTSSGRTDTQYF
CDR3nt: TGCAGTGCCGGGACGTCTAGCGGGAGGACAGATACGCAGTATTTT
abundance: many
d_gene: TRBD2
j_gene: TRBJ2-3
v_gene: TRBV20-1

CDR3aa: CATSIDRGYEQYF
CDR3nt: TGTGCCACCAGCATAGATAGAGGCTACGAGCAGTACTTC
abundance: many
d_gene: -
j_gene: TRBJ2-7
v_gene: TRBV15

CDR3aa: CASSLAGIDNEQFF
CDR3nt: TGTGCCAGCAGCTTAGCCGGGATTGACAATGAGCAGTTCTTC
abundance: -
d_gene: -
j_gene: TRBJ2-1
v_gene: TRBV7-9

CDR3aa: CASSFLGGGGQPQHF
CDR3nt: TGTGCCAGCAGTTTTTTAGGGGGGGGAGGTCAGCCCCAGCATTTT
abundance: many
d_gene: -
j_gene: TRBJ1-5
v_gene: TRBV12-3/TRBV12-4